This T cell receptor beta chain was captured by sequencing in a study of cytomegalovirus exposure and HLA in healthy donors. Broader study findings: Later, an analysis found that common viral pathogens appeared to be linked with several of the most significant clusters.

The PCR was carried out with 60 Vbeta primers and 13 Jbeta primers. Here immunoSEQ multiplex PCR was the method, and the copy in TCRdb shows in-frame clones only, minus some. The sample includes approximately 67,000 clones, 80% to 90% of them seen just once. On this clone itself: Its antigen is undetermined.

Trimming took off 5 bases at V and 0 bases at J, with 11 bases between the two ends. The CDR3 runs to 15 residues. Germline loops: CDR1 LNHNV, CDR2 YYDKDF (reference sequence). The sequencing sample was made of PBMCs. The TCR originated in a woman aged 25 to 45 in good health and CMV-seropositive. V is TRBV15 and J is TRBJ2-1, with D unclear. CDR3 nucleotide sequence: TGTGCCACCAGCCAAAGGAGATCCTCCTACAATGAGCAGTTCTTC. Translating gives CATSQRRSSYNEQFF. Complete variable domain (other parts from reference TRBV15 and TRBJ2-1): DAMVIQNPRYQVTQFGKPVTLSCSQTLNHNVMYWYQQKSSQAPKLLFHYYDKDFNNEADTPDNFQSRRPNTSFCFLDIRSPGLGDTAMYLCATSQRRSSYNEQFFGPGTRLTVL.